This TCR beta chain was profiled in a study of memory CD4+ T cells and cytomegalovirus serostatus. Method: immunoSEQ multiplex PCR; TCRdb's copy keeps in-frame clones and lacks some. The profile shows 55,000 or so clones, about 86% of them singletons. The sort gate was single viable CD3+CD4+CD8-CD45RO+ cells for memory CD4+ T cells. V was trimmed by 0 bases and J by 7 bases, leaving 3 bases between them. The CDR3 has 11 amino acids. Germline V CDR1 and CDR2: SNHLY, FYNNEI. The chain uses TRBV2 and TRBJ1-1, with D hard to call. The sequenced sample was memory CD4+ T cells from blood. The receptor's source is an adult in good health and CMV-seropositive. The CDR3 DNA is TGTGCCAGCAGTGAAGCGGTTGAAGCTTTCTTT. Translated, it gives CASSEAVEAFF. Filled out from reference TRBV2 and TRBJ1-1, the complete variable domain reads EPEVTQTPSHQVTQMGQEVILRCVPISNHLYFYWYRQILGQKVEFLVSFYNNEISEKSEIFDDQFSVERPDGSNFTLKIRSTKLEDSAMYFCASSEAVEAFFGQGTRLTVV.